The 21 T cell receptor beta chains given below trace back to one sample, sequenced in a study of T cell responses to AZD1222 COVID-19 vaccine. The repertoire was sequenced with immunoSEQ multiplex PCR; TCRdb's copy has only in-frame clones and lacks some. The sample lists roughly 77,000 clones, 75% to 95% occurring once. Here the sequenced sample was peripheral blood, taken 28 days after the second AZD1222 dose. These TCRs come from an adult who received the AZD1222 COVID-19 vaccine.

The chain uses TRBV19 and TRBJ1-5; possibly TRBD1 for D (5 bases). Germline CDR1 is LNHDA and CDR2 is SQIVND (reference sequence). The CDR3 is made up of 15 amino acids. V lost 10 bases to trimming and J lost 4 bases, with 20 bases between them. CDR3 nucleotides: TGTGCCACTACGGGAGGAGCTTGGGGGAATCAGCCCCAGCATTTT. It specifies CATTGGAWGNQPQHF. The full variable domain, in which reference TRBV19 and TRBJ1-5 provide the parts outside the CDR3, is DGGITQSPKYLFRKEGQNVTLSCEQNLNHDAMYWYRQDPGQGLRLIYYSQIVNDFQKGDIAEGYSVSREKKESFPLTVTSAQKNPTAFYLCATTGGAWGNQPQHFGDGTRLSIL.

In its sample, this clone was seen once. The chain combines TRBV4-1 with TRBJ2-2; D could derive from TRBD1 or TRBD2 (5 bases each). Germline-derived CDR1 and CDR2 are MGHRA and YSYEKL. The length of the CDR3 is 16 residues. The germline V and J ends were trimmed by 4 bases and 0 bases, with 12 bases remaining between them. The CDR3 DNA sequence: TGCGCCAGCAGCCGCCACCGAGGGGCGAACACCGGGGAGCTGTTTTTT. Protein: CASSRHRGANTGELFF.

DNA of the CDR3: TGTGCCAGCAGCCCGGGGGGAGGGAATAATGAAAAACTGTTTTTT. This encodes CASSPGGGNNEKLFF. The J gene is TRBJ1-4, the V gene TRBV7-2, with D perhaps TRBD1 (5 bases). CDR3 size: 15 residues. V lost 5 bases and J lost 4, with 14 bases in between. Germline V gives CDR1 SGHTA, CDR2 FQGNSA.

This clone was detected once. V gene TRBV30 combines with J gene TRBJ2-1; 9 bases match TRBD2. The germline V gene encodes CDR1 GTSNPN and CDR2 SVGIG (reference sequence). The junction had 2 bases not matched to a gene; V was cut back by 4 bases and J by 4 bases. This CDR3 is built from 13 residues. The CDR3 DNA is TGTGCCTGGACCCTAGCGGGATACAATGAGCAGTTCTTC. Translating gives CAWTLAGYNEQFF.

The rearrangement joins TRBV19 to TRBJ1-3; tentative D call: TRBD1 (6 bases). Trimming removed 3 bases at V and 4 bases at J, with 10 bases between. The germline V gene encodes CDR1 LNHDA and CDR2 SQIVND (reference sequence). The CDR3 length is 14 residues. The CDR3 DNA is TGTGCCAGTAGTATCACCGGGGGCGGAAACACCATATATTTT. Residues: CASSITGGGNTIYF.

The rearrangement uses TRBV9 and TRBJ2-5; weak D call: TRBD2 (5 bases). CDR3 size: 15 residues. Germline V gene lookup returns CDR1 SGDLS and CDR2 YYNGEE. V shed 3 bases and J shed 7 bases, with 19 bases lying between them. The CDR3 protein is CASSASGTGMATQYF. CDR3 DNA: TGTGCCAGCAGCGCCTCGGGCACGGGGATGGCGACCCAGTACTTC.

V usage is TRBV12-3 or TRBV12-4 and J usage is TRBJ2-7; 7 bases align to TRBD1. The CDR3 runs to 13 residues. The junction had 5 bases not matched to a gene; V was cut back by 6 bases and J by 3 bases. CDR3 in DNA: TGTGCCAGCAGCTCGACAGGGAGCTACGAGCAGTACTTC. Amino acids: CASSSTGSYEQYF.

CDR3 nucleotides: TGCAGCGTTGCAGGGGACTATGGCTACACCTTC. Its translation is CSVAGDYGYTF. The chain joins TRBV29-1 to TRBJ1-2; D perhaps matches TRBD1 (6 bases). V was cut by 4 bases and J by 3 bases, with 6 bases left in between. This CDR3 contains 11 residues. The germline V gene has CDR1 SQVTM and CDR2 ANQGSEA.

The chain links TRBV12-3 or TRBV12-4 to TRBJ1-4, with D possibly matching TRBD1 (5 bases). The CDR3 spans 12 residues. V was shortened by 3 bases and J by 8 bases, with 7 bases between the two germline ends. For the CDR3, the DNA is TGTGCCAGCAGTTTTCGGGGGGAAAAACTGTTTTTT. Encoded protein: CASSFRGEKLFF.

This clone turned up a few times. The chain links TRBV4-3 to TRBJ1-1, with 7 bases identical to TRBD1. Germline loops: CDR1 LGHNA, CDR2 YSLEER. The CDR3 is 14 residues long. J gave up 0 bases and V 4 bases, and 2 bases lay outside the gene matches. The CDR3 nucleotides are TGCGCCAGCAGCCGGACAGGCATGAACACTGAAGCTTTCTTT. Residues: CASSRTGMNTEAFF.

The gene calls are TRBV6-5 and TRBJ1-3; 7 nucleotides line up with TRBD1. Losses at the gene ends were 3 bases for V and 3 bases for J; bases not matched to a gene: 5. The CDR3 spans 15 residues. Looked up from germline, CDR1 is MNHEY and CDR2 is SVGAGI. In DNA, the CDR3 is TGTGCCAGCAGTTATAAAGGGGGCGGTGGAAACACCATATATTTT. This codes for CASSYKGGGGNTIYF.

V is TRBV11-3 and J is TRBJ2-1; 11 bases map to TRBD1. Germline V gives CDR1 SGHNT, CDR2 YENEEA. V shed 2 bases and J 5 bases; nucleotides not matched to a gene: 5. The CDR3 has 16 amino acids. This CDR3 is CASSLSGQGAHNEQFF. CDR3 in DNA: TGTGCCAGCAGCTTAAGTGGACAGGGGGCACACAATGAGCAGTTCTTC.

The chain has TRBV7-2 and TRBJ2-6; D gene uncertain. The length of the CDR3 is 15 residues. The ends were cut back, 6 bases at V and 2 bases at J, with 11 bases in the middle. The germline gives CDR1 SGHTA, CDR2 FQGNSA. The CDR3 spells CASRSAPAGANVLTF. The CDR3 nucleotides are TGTGCCAGCAGGTCAGCCCCAGCTGGGGCCAACGTCCTGACTTTC.

This chain's CDR3 is CASSSRLAGAAEQFF. The CDR3 DNA reads TGTGCCAGCAGCTCAAGACTAGCGGGAGCCGCTGAGCAGTTCTTC. The genes are TRBV11-3 and TRBJ2-1; 12 nucleotides line up with TRBD2. Germline assignment: CDR1 SGHNT and CDR2 YENEEA. This CDR3 comprises 15 residues. The J segment lost 9 bases and the V segment lost 4 bases, leaving 7 bases of the junction unmatched.

The chain carries TRBV11-3 and TRBJ2-1; weak D call: TRBD1 (5 bases). Trimming took 5 bases from V and 7 from J, leaving 18 bases between them. Looked up from germline, CDR1 is SGHNT and CDR2 is YENEEA. The CDR3 has 15 residues. The CDR3 nucleotides read TGTGCCAGCAGCGTCTCACTACTCCAGGGAAATGAGCAGTTCTTC. This codes for CASSVSLLQGNEQFF.

The CDR3 loop is CASSFLTEAFF. In nucleotides, the CDR3 is TGTGCCAGCAGCTTCCTCACTGAAGCTTTCTTT. The genes are TRBV5-4 and TRBJ1-1, with unresolved D. CDR3 length equals 11 residues. Trimming cost V 2 bases and J 4 bases, with 3 bases left between them. Germline-derived CDR1 and CDR2 are SGHNT and YYREEE (reference sequence).

This clone was seen a few times. V gene TRBV6-2 or TRBV6-3 combines with J gene TRBJ1-5, with D maybe TRBD1 (6 bases). The CDR3 totals 13 residues. Trimming took off 4 bases at V and 7 bases at J, with 11 bases between the two ends. Germline lookup yields CDR1 MNHEY and CDR2 SVGEGT. Written as DNA, the CDR3 is TGTGCCAGCAGTTGGACAGAGCGACAGCCCCAGCATTTT. Its protein product is CASSWTERQPQHF.

The chain is built from TRBV30 and TRBJ2-1; 8 nucleotides match TRBD2. The J segment lost 6 bases and the V segment lost 3 bases, leaving 13 bases of the junction unmatched. CDR1 and CDR2 (germline): GTSNPN, SVGIG (reference sequence). This CDR3 is 16 amino acids long. The CDR3 reads CAWRDSGTSIRNEQFF. The CDR3 DNA sequence: TGTGCCTGGAGGGACTCCGGGACTAGTATTCGCAATGAGCAGTTCTTC.

The V and J genes are TRBV3-1 (or the pseudogene TRBV3-2) and TRBJ1-3, with unresolved D. This CDR3 contains 16 residues. With 4 bases removed from V and 0 bases from J, the gap between germline ends came to 13 bases. The germline CDR1 and CDR2 sequences are LGHDT and YNNKEL (reference sequence). The CDR3 DNA reads TGTGCCAGCAGCCCCCCCGGGCGGCACTCTGGAAACACCATATATTTT. Translated: CASSPPGRHSGNTIYF.

The CDR3 is CASSPGQGLGGYTF. In nucleotides, the CDR3 is TGCGCCAGCAGCCCAGGACAGGGTTTGGGCGGCTACACCTTC. This chain connects TRBV4-1 to TRBJ1-2; 8 bases map to TRBD1. The CDR3 runs 14 residues. The germline V gene encodes CDR1 MGHRA and CDR2 YSYEKL. V trimming: 4 bases; J trimming: 8 bases; junction bases outside the gene matches: 9.

The J gene is TRBJ1-5, the V gene TRBV6-4; D is undetermined. Trimming took 11 bases from V and 6 from J, leaving 14 bases between them. From germline, CDR1 is MRHNA and CDR2 SNTAGT. CDR3 length: 12 residues. CDR3 sequence (DNA): TGTGCCGTTGAGGGCGGGAGTCAGCCCCAGCATTTT. Amino acid sequence: CAVEGGSQPQHF.